The rows below give T cell receptor beta chains drawn from one sample of a study of shared clonotypes between healthy human individuals. Clones were sequenced by immunoSEQ multiplex PCR, and TCRdb holds only the in-frame ones, with some missing. Among some 2,000,000 clones listed, approximately 94% were seen once. Material for sequencing was naive CD4+ T cells sorted from blood. The receptor source for this set is a man aged 18 to 29 in good health. Each CDR3 is given with its conserved first and last residue. The D gene is left open where the match is weak. Clone size is not always given. Where it is, it says once, few, many or a class for expanded clones.

clone size: NA
J gene: TRBJ2-7
D gene: TRBD1
V gene: TRBV2
CDR3 protein: CASSGDRGVNEQYF
CDR3 DNA: TGTGCCAGCAGCGGGGACAGGGGAGTCAACGAGCAGTACTTC

clone size: NA
J gene: TRBJ2-3
D gene: NA
V gene: TRBV7-2
CDR3 protein: CASSFGAGPFGTDTQYF
CDR3 DNA: TGTGCCAGCAGCTTCGGGGCTGGCCCGTTCGGCACAGATACGCAGTATTTT

clone size: few
J gene: TRBJ2-3
D gene: NA
V gene: TRBV28
CDR3 protein: CASREEGARTDTQYF
CDR3 DNA: TGTGCCAGCAGGGAGGAGGGGGCGCGCACAGATACGCAGTATTTT

clone size: few
J gene: TRBJ1-3
D gene: NA
V gene: TRBV4-2
CDR3 protein: CASSQEVQGWGNTIYF
CDR3 DNA: TGTGCCAGCAGCCAAGAAGTCCAGGGATGGGGAAACACCATATATTTT

clone size: NA
J gene: TRBJ1-1
D gene: NA
V gene: TRBV27
CDR3 protein: CASSSSGTYTEAFF
CDR3 DNA: TGTGCCAGCAGTTCATCAGGGACTTACACTGAAGCTTTCTTT

clone size: NA
J gene: TRBJ1-3
D gene: NA
V gene: TRBV5-1
CDR3 protein: CASSFDGGFGNTIYF
CDR3 DNA: TGCGCCAGCAGCTTCGACGGGGGCTTTGGAAACACCATATATTTT

clone size: NA
J gene: TRBJ1-2
D gene: NA
V gene: TRBV4-1
CDR3 protein: CASSQEGGGVYGYTF
CDR3 DNA: TGCGCCAGCAGCCAAGAGGGAGGAGGAGTCTATGGCTACACCTTC

clone size: NA
J gene: TRBJ2-3
D gene: NA
V gene: TRBV5-1
CDR3 protein: CATRGPSTDTQYF
CDR3 DNA: TGCGCCACCCGCGGCCCTAGCACAGATACGCAGTATTTT

clone size: once
J gene: TRBJ1-6
D gene: NA
V gene: TRBV6-1
CDR3 protein: CASSGGAVYNSPLHF
CDR3 DNA: TGTGCCAGCAGTGGGGGTGCAGTCTATAATTCACCCCTCCACTTT

clone size: NA
J gene: TRBJ2-3
D gene: NA
V gene: TRBV20-1
CDR3 protein: CSARTSIKEYF
CDR3 DNA: TGCAGTGCGAGAACTAGCATCAAGGAGTATTTT

clone size: NA
J gene: TRBJ2-7
D gene: NA
V gene: TRBV2
CDR3 protein: CASSRERYYEQYF
CDR3 DNA: TGTGCCAGCAGTCGGGAGAGATACTACGAGCAGTACTTC

clone size: NA
J gene: TRBJ1-4
D gene: NA
V gene: TRBV5-5
CDR3 protein: CASLKQGEGNEKLFF
CDR3 DNA: TGTGCCAGCCTAAAACAGGGAGAGGGTAATGAAAAACTGTTTTTT

clone size: NA
J gene: TRBJ1-1
D gene: NA
V gene: TRBV6-5
CDR3 protein: CASTTTGASTEAFF
CDR3 DNA: TGTGCCAGCACCACCACTGGGGCATCCACTGAAGCTTTCTTT

clone size: once
J gene: TRBJ2-7
D gene: TRBD1
V gene: TRBV5-1
CDR3 protein: CASSLTGARLTDEQYF
CDR3 DNA: TGCGCCAGCAGCTTGACAGGGGCCAGGTTGACGGACGAGCAGTACTTC

clone size: NA
J gene: TRBJ2-7
D gene: NA
V gene: TRBV5-1
CDR3 protein: CASSRELAAYEQYF
CDR3 DNA: TGCGCCAGCAGCCGGGAACTCGCCGCCTACGAGCAGTACTTC

clone size: NA
J gene: TRBJ1-5
D gene: NA
V gene: TRBV27
CDR3 protein: CASSRPGNQPQHF
CDR3 DNA: TGTGCCAGCAGCAGGCCCGGCAATCAGCCCCAGCATTTT

clone size: NA
J gene: TRBJ2-7
D gene: TRBD1
V gene: TRBV18
CDR3 protein: CASSRDRAYEQYF
CDR3 DNA: TGTGCCAGCTCCCGGGACAGGGCCTACGAGCAGTACTTC

clone size: NA
J gene: TRBJ1-2
D gene: TRBD1
V gene: TRBV6-5
CDR3 protein: CASNDRGRRDGYTF
CDR3 DNA: TGTGCCAGCAACGACAGGGGGCGACGGGATGGCTACACCTTC

clone size: NA
J gene: TRBJ2-7
D gene: TRBD2
V gene: TRBV9
CDR3 protein: CASSVGSGNSYEQYF
CDR3 DNA: TGTGCCAGCAGCGTAGGGAGCGGGAACTCCTACGAGCAGTACTTC

clone size: NA
J gene: TRBJ1-2
D gene: NA
V gene: TRBV6-5
CDR3 protein: CASRPSKEGYTF
CDR3 DNA: TGTGCCAGCAGACCATCTAAGGAGGGCTACACCTTC

clone size: once
J gene: TRBJ1-2
D gene: NA
V gene: TRBV7-3
CDR3 protein: CASSSPVLMGPRDRYGYTF
CDR3 DNA: TGTGCCAGCAGCTCGCCTGTTTTAATGGGACCGCGAGATCGCTATGGCTACACCTTC

clone size: NA
J gene: TRBJ2-2
D gene: NA
V gene: TRBV2
CDR3 protein: CASRTGFNTGELFF
CDR3 DNA: TGTGCCAGCAGGACAGGATTTAACACCGGGGAGCTGTTTTTT

clone size: NA
J gene: TRBJ2-5
D gene: NA
V gene: TRBV2
CDR3 protein: CASSGAGGETQYF
CDR3 DNA: TGTGCCAGCAGTGGGGCGGGCGGAGAGACCCAGTACTTC

clone size: once
J gene: TRBJ1-3
D gene: NA
V gene: TRBV7-9
CDR3 protein: CASTTTTDSGNTIYF
CDR3 DNA: TGTGCCAGCACCACAACTACCGACTCTGGAAACACCATATATTTT

clone size: once
J gene: TRBJ1-6
D gene: NA
V gene: TRBV30
CDR3 protein: CAWSPRARGMNSPLHF
CDR3 DNA: TGTGCCTGGAGTCCCAGGGCCAGAGGGATGAATTCACCCCTCCACTTT

clone size: NA
J gene: TRBJ2-1
D gene: NA
V gene: TRBV7-2
CDR3 protein: CASSPVGVGRSSYNEQFF
CDR3 DNA: TGTGCCAGCAGCCCAGTGGGGGTGGGGCGGAGCTCCTACAATGAGCAGTTCTTC

clone size: NA
J gene: TRBJ1-6
D gene: NA
V gene: TRBV29-1
CDR3 protein: CSVDLPPLHF
CDR3 DNA: TGCAGCGTTGATCTTCCACCCCTCCACTTT